This T cell receptor (beta chain) was observed in a study of T-cell reconstitution after alpha-beta-depleted transplantation in children. This CDR3 spans 14 amino acids. CDR1 and CDR2 from the germline V gene are MNHNS and SASEGT. The trim removed 6 bases at V and 4 bases at J, leaving 8 bases unmatched. TCRbeta library preparation incorporated unique molecular identifiers. Using its own MiXCR run on the PCR reads, TCRdb lists one record per CDR3 protein. The sample contains 450,000 to 600,000 distinct CDR3 sequences, 30% to 35% of which appear only once. This clonotype occurred a few times. The sequencing here drew on PBMCs from the stem cell graft donor, taken from the stem cell graft. The receptor was isolated from a human donor who donated a stem cell graft to a child with aplastic anemia. The chain links TRBV6-1 to TRBJ1-2; 7 positions match TRBD1. The CDR3 DNA is TGTGCCAGCAGGGGGACAGCCCTCCTCTATGGCTACACCTTC. Its protein product is CASRGTALLYGYTF.